These T cell receptor beta chains were read from a single sample in a study of Graves' ophthalmopathy and Graves' hyperthyroidism. A single record per CDR3 protein comes from TCRdb applying MiXCR to the multiplex PCR reads. This sample yields some 170,000 distinct CDR3 sequences, of which just under 40% are seen a single time; roughly 8.9% belongs to the top ten. Sequencing used peripheral blood. All receptors derive from a man younger than 40 with Graves' ophthalmopathy. The conserved cysteine and the conserved F or W are not part of the CDR3 here.

v_call	j_call	cdr3_length	cdr3_aa
TRBV11-2	TRBJ2-5	16	ASSLDLALQGRGETQY
TRBV28	TRBJ1-5	9	ASSFLGPQH
TRBV30	TRBJ1-2	13	AWSVGGPKNYGYT
TRBV4-1	TRBJ1-1	14	ASSLSMGTRNTEAF
TRBV5-6	TRBJ2-5	15	ASSLDLAGLGQETQY
TRBV20-1	TRBJ2-5	10	SAGHYQETQY
TRBV13	TRBJ2-5	14	ASSLGREGLQETQY
TRBV6-2/TRBV6-3	TRBJ1-6	14	ASSYGRSSYNSPLH
TRBV7-2	TRBJ2-2	13	ASSFLSGGTGELF
TRBV25-1	TRBJ2-7	12	ASSAGTGAYEQY
TRBV10-3	TRBJ1-6	13	ATTAGGNYNSPLH
TRBV11-2	TRBJ2-2	14	ASSWTSGGAGGELF
TRBV12-3/TRBV12-4	TRBJ1-5	14	ASSWGCRVQDQPQH
TRBV20-1	TRBJ2-7	11	SAFDTGDYEQY
TRBV6-4	TRBJ2-5	19	ASSPSPTWAEEGGFQETQY
TRBV5-6	TRBJ1-1	17	ASSFRGARDRRMNAEAF
TRBV6-2/TRBV6-3	TRBJ1-2	13	ASSYSNSGRHGYA
TRBV5-1	TRBJ2-2	15	ASSSGGSGINTGELF
TRBV6-5	TRBJ1-2	13	ASSYPGRLFYGYT
TRBV12-3/TRBV12-4	TRBJ1-5	14	ASSKRTGLPNQPQH
TRBV7-2	TRBJ1-5	11	ASSTRPGQPQH
TRBV20-1	TRBJ2-7	11	SASGLAGTEQY
TRBV14	TRBJ2-7	12	ASSRDRSSYEQY
TRBV12-3/TRBV12-4	TRBJ2-5	11	ASSLVQGETQY
TRBV28	TRBJ2-3	14	ASSPQAGGGTDTQY
TRBV6-1	TRBJ1-5	15	ASSEVGTGGMNQPQH
TRBV20-1	TRBJ2-5	11	SADRDFQETQY
TRBV10-3	TRBJ1-5	11	AISQGVYQPQH
TRBV27	TRBJ1-2	10	ATSGDEYGYT
TRBV30	TRBJ2-5	9	AWTGPFSQY
TRBV6-5	TRBJ1-1	11	ASSSQGNTEAF
TRBV7-8	TRBJ2-7	12	ASSLQRQSYEQY
TRBV12-5	TRBJ1-2	13	ASGLAPRTDYGYT
TRBV12-3/TRBV12-4	TRBJ1-1	12	ASSPQDMNTEAF
TRBV7-2	TRBJ2-2	17	ASSPHLGTPRGTTGELF
TRBV24-1	TRBJ2-7	15	ATSEGGRAGASYEQY
TRBV12-3/TRBV12-4	TRBJ2-7	14	ASSLGPGGESYEQY
TRBV7-8	TRBJ1-5	17	ASSPEAGQGGNSNQPQH
TRBV20-1	TRBJ1-5	11	SRGGGRGQPQH
TRBV24-1	TRBJ2-5	13	ATSDLQGRKETQY
TRBV4-1	TRBJ2-7	13	ASSRGQGGTYEQY
TRBV6-2/TRBV6-3	TRBJ1-1	12	ASSSLGGVTEAF
TRBV29-1	TRBJ2-5	11	SVDNAGLTTQY
TRBV4-1	TRBJ2-7	14	ASSQGQGKSSYEQY
TRBV12-3/TRBV12-4	TRBJ2-7	13	ASSLDRQSSYEQY
TRBV5-1	TRBJ2-7	12	ASSSVSLGGEQY
TRBV20-1	TRBJ1-1	12	SANRQAVNTEAF
TRBV6-2/TRBV6-3	TRBJ1-1	10	ASRDQGTEAF
TRBV6-2/TRBV6-3	TRBJ2-7	13	ASSYLRGRIYEQY
TRBV27	TRBJ1-1	13	ASLGRGQGGTEAF
TRBV18	TRBJ1-1	13	ASSSTGQGRTEAF
TRBV7-2	TRBJ2-5	12	ASSLAGTGKTQY
TRBV7-9	TRBJ2-7	10	ASSQSNGEQY